What follows is one T cell receptor (beta chain) and its context. The antigen remains unidentified. This sample stems from a study of T cell responses to AZD1222 COVID-19 vaccine. Using immunoSEQ multiplex PCR, the repertoire was profiled, and TCRdb retains in-frame clones only, with some absent. The sample contains under 150,000 clones, 80% to 95% of which appear only once. The study's findings and limits: After two AZD1222 doses, spike-specific TCR breadth and depth rose versus day 0. Donors were mostly white British, more females; clonal diversity possibly underestimated. Repertoires were obtained only post-peak T cell response.

The CDR3 totals 14 residues. CDR1 is ENHRY and CDR2 is SYGVKD in the germline V gene. Deletions cut 6 bases from V and 7 bases from J, with 19 bases between. The sequencing used peripheral blood, collected 28 days after the second AZD1222 dose. The source of this sequence is an adult who received the AZD1222 COVID-19 vaccine. V gene TRBV10-3 combines with J gene TRBJ2-7; the D gene could be TRBD1 or TRBD2 (5 bases each). The CDR3 spells CAISETGAPFEQYF. Written as DNA, the CDR3 is TGTGCCATCAGCGAAACCGGGGCCCCCTTTGAGCAGTACTTC.